At least ten counts were recorded for the clone carrying this T cell receptor (beta chain). This record comes from a study of T cells in Graves' hyperthyroidism and ophthalmopathy. Study context: Peripheral blood was drawn at first diagnosis, prior to all treatment.

The study left out patients who had uncontrolled infection, other autoimmune disease, pregnancy or lactation. The authors took PBMCs from 10 ml fresh peripheral blood. V lost 4 bases and J lost 8, with 8 bases in between. This CDR3 has 12 amino acids. There were TCR beta CDR3 regions amplified from RNA transcripts. HTBI primers were used for first-round RT-PCR of the TCR CDR3. In TCRdb, the multiplex PCR reads were re-called with MiXCR into one record per CDR3 protein. The sample yields around 480,000 distinct CDR3 sequences, approximately 14% seen once. Sequences were obtained from blood. This sequence joins TRBV12-3 or TRBV12-4 and TRBJ1-4; D uncertain. This TCR derives from a woman aged 18-35 years with Graves' hyperthyroidism. CDR3 bases: TGTGCCAGCAGTTCTCTGACGGAAAAACTGTTTTTT. As protein: CASSSLTEKLFF.